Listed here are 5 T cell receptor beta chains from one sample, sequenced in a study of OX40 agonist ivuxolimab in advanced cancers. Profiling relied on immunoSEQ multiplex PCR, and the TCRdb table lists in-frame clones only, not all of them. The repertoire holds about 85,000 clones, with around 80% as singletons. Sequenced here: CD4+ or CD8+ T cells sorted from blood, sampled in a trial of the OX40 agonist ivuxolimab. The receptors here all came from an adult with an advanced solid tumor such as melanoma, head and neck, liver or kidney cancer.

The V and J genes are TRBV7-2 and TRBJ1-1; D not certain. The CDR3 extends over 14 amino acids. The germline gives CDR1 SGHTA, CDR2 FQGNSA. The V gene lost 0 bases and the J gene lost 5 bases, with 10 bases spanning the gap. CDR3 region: CASSLALAPTEAFF. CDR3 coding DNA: TGTGCCAGCAGCTTAGCTCTGGCTCCGACTGAAGCTTTCTTT.

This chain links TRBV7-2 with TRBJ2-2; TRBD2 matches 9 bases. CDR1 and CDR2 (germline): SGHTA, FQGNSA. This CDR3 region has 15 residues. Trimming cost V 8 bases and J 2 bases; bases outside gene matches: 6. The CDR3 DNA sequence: TGTGCCAGCCCGGCTAGCGGGGCTAACACCGGGGAGCTGTTTTTT. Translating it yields CASPASGANTGELFF.

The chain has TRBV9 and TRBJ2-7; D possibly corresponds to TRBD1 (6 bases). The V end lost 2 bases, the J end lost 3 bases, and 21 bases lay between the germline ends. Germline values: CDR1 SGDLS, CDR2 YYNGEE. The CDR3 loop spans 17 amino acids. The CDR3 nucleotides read TGTGCCAGCAGCGTCACGGGACACCCCTCGAGGGGCTACGAGCAGTACTTC. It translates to CASSVTGHPSRGYEQYF. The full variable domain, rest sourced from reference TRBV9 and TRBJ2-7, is DSGVTQTPKHLITATGQRVTLRCSPRSGDLSVYWYQQSLDQGLQFLIQYYNGEERAKGNILERFSAQQFPDLHSELNLSSLELGDSALYFCASSVTGHPSRGYEQYFGPGTRLTVT.

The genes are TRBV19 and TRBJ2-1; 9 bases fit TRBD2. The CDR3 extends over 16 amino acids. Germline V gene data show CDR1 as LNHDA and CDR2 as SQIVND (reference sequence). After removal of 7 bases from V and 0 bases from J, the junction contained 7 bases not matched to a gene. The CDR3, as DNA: TGTGCCAGTACCCCTAGCGGGGCGAGCTCCTACAATGAGCAGTTCTTC. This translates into CASTPSGASSYNEQFF. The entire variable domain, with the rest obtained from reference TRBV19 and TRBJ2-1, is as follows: DGGITQSPKYLFRKEGQNVTLSCEQNLNHDAMYWYRQDPGQGLRLIYYSQIVNDFQKGDIAEGYSVSREKKESFPLTVTSAQKNPTAFYLCASTPSGASSYNEQFFGPGTRLTVL.

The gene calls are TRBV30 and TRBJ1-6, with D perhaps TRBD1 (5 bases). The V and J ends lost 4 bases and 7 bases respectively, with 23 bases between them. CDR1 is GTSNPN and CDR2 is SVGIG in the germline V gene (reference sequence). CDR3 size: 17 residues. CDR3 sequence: CAWTLTRGRADNSPLHF. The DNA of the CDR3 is TGTGCCTGGACCCTCACAAGGGGCAGGGCGGACAATTCACCCCTCCACTTT.